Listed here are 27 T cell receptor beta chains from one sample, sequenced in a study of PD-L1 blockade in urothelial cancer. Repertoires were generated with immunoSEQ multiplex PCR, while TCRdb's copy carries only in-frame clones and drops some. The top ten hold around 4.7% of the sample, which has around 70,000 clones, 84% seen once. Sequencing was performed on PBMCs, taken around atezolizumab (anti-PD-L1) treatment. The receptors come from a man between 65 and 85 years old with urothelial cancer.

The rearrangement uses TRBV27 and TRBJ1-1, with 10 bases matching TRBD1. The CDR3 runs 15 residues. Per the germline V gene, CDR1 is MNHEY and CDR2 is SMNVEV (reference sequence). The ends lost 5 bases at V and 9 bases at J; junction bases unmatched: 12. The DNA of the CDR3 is TGTGCCAGCAGTACGAGGGACAGGGGAGAATTAAAAGCTTTCTTT. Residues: CASSTRDRGELKAFF.

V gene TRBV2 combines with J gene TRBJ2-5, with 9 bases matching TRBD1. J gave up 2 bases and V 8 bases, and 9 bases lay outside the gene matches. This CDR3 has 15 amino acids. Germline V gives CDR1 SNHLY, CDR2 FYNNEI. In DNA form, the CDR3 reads TGTGCCAGCTCGGACAGGGGCGGCCTACAAGAGACCCAGTACTTC. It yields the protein CASSDRGGLQETQYF.

CDR3 coding DNA: TGTGCCAGCTCACTCCAGGTGGGGAGAGCTGAAGCTTTCTTT. It is translated as CASSLQVGRAEAFF. V is TRBV18 and J is TRBJ1-1, with no clear D. Germline V gene sequence: CDR1 KGHSH, CDR2 LQKENI. The ends were cut back, 4 bases at V and 6 bases at J, with 15 bases in the middle. There are 14 residues in the CDR3.

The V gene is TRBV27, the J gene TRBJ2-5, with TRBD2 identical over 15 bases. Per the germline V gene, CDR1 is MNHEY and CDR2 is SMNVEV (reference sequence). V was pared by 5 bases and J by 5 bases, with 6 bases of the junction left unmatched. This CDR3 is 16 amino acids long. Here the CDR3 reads CASSPGLAGGWETQYF. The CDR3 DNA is TGTGCCAGCAGTCCGGGACTAGCGGGAGGCTGGGAGACCCAGTACTTC.

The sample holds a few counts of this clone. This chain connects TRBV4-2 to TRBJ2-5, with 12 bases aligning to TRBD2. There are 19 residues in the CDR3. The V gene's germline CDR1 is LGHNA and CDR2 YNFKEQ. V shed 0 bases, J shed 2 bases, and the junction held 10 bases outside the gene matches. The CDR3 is CASSQDGLAGGPRQETQYF. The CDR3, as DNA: TGTGCCAGCAGCCAAGATGGTCTAGCGGGAGGGCCGAGACAAGAGACCCAGTACTTC.

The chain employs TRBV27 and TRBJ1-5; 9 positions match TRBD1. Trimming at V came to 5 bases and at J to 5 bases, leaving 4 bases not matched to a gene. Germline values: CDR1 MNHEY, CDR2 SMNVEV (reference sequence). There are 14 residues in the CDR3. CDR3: CASSTGTGYQPQHF. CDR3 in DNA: TGTGCCAGCAGTACCGGGACAGGGTATCAGCCCCAGCATTTT.

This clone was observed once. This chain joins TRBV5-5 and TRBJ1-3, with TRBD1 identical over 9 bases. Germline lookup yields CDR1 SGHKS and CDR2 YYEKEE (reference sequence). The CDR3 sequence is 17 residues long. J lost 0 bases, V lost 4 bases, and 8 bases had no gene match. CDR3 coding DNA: TGTGCCAGCAGCCTTACCGGGACAGGGACCTCTGGAAACACCATATATTTT. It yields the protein CASSLTGTGTSGNTIYF.

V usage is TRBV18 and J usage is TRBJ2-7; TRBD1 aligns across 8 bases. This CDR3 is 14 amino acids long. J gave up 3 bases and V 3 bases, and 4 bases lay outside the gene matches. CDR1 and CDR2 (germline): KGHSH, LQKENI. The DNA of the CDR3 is TGTGCCAGCTCACCCACCGGGACAGGCTACGAGCAGTACTTC. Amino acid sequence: CASSPTGTGYEQYF. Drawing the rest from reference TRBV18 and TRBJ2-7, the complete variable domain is NAGVMQNPRHLVRRRGQEARLRCSPMKGHSHVYWYRQLPEEGLKFMVYLQKENIIDESGMPKERFSAEFPKEGPSILRIQQVVRGDSAAYFCASSPTGTGYEQYFGPGTRLTVT.

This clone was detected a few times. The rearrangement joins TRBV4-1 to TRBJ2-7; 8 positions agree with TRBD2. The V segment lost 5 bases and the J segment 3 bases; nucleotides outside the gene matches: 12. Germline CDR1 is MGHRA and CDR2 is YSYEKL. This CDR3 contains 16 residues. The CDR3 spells CASSYGGASGFYEQYF. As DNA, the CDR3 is TGCGCCAGCAGCTACGGGGGGGCTAGCGGGTTCTACGAGCAGTACTTC.

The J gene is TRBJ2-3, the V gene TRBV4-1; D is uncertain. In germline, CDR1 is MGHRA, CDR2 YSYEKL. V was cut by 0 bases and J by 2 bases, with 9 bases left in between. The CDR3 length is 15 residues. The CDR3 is CASSQEIAFTDTQYF. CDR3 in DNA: TGCGCCAGCAGCCAAGAAATAGCCTTCACAGATACGCAGTATTTT.

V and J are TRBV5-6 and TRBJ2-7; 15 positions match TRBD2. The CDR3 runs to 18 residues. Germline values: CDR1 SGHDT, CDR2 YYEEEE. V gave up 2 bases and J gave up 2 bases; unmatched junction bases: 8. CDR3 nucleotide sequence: TGTGCCAGCAGCTTCCGGACTAGCGGGAGGGCCCTCGCCTACGAGCAGTACTTC. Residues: CASSFRTSGRALAYEQYF.

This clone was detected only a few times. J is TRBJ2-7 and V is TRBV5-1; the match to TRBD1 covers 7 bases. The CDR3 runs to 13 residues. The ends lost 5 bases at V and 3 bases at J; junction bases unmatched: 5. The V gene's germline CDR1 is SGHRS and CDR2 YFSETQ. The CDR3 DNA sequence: TGCGCCAGCAGTCCCGCAGGGGGCTACGAGCAGTACTTC. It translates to CASSPAGGYEQYF. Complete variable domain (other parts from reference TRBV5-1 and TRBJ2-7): KAGVTQTPRYLIKTRGQQVTLSCSPISGHRSVSWYQQTPGQGLQFLFEYFSETQRNKGNFPGRFSGRQFSNSRSEMNVSTLELGDSALYLCASSPAGGYEQYFGPGTRLTVT.

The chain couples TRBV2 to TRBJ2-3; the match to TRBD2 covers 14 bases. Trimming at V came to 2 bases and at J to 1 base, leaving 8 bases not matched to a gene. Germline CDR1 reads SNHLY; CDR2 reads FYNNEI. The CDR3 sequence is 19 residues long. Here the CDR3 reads CASSETGLAGVGGTDTQYF. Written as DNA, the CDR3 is TGTGCCAGCAGTGAAACGGGACTAGCGGGAGTAGGTGGCACAGATACGCAGTATTTT.

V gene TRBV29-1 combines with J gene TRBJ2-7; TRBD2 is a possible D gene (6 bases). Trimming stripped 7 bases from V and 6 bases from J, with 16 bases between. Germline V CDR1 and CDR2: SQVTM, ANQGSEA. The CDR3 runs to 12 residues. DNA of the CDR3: TGCAGCGGCGGGGACTTTGAAAGCGAGCAGTACTTC. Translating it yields CSGGDFESEQYF.

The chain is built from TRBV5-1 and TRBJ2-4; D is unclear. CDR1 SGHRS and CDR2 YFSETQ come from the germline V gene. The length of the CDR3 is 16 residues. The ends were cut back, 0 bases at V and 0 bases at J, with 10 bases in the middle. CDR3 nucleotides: TGCGCCAGCAGCTTGGCCCCAGGTCTAGCCAAAAACATTCAGTACTTC. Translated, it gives CASSLAPGLAKNIQYF.

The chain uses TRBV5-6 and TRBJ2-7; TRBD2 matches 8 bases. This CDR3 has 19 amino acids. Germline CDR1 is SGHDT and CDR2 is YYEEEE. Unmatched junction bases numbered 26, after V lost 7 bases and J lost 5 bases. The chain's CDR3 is CASEKRTVLAGPGSNEQYF. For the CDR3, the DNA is TGTGCCAGCGAGAAGAGGACAGTCCTAGCGGGCCCTGGCTCGAACGAGCAGTACTTC.

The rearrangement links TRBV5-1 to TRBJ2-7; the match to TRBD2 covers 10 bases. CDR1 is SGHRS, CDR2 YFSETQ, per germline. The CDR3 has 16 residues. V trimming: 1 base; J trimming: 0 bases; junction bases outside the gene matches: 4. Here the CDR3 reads CASSLTGTSASYEQYF. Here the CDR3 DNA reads TGCGCCAGCAGCTTGACCGGGACTAGCGCCTCCTACGAGCAGTACTTC. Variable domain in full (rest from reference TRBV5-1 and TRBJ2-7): KAGVTQTPRYLIKTRGQQVTLSCSPISGHRSVSWYQQTPGQGLQFLFEYFSETQRNKGNFPGRFSGRQFSNSRSEMNVSTLELGDSALYLCASSLTGTSASYEQYFGPGTRLTVT.

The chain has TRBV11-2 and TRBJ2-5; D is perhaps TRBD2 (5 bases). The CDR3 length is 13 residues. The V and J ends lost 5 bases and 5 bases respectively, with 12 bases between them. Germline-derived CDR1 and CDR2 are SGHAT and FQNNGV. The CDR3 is CASSRRLLETQYF. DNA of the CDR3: TGTGCCAGCAGCCGAAGACTACTTGAGACCCAGTACTTC.

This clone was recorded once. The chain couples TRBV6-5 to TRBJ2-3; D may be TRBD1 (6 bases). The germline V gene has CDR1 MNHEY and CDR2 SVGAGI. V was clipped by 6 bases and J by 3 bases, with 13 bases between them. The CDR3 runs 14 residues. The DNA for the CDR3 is TGTGCCAGCAGAATCGGACAGAGTACAGATACGCAGTATTTT. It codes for CASRIGQSTDTQYF.

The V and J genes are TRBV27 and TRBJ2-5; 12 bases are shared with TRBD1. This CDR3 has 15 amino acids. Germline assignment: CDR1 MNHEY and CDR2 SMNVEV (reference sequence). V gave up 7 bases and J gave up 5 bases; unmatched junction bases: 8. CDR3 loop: CASTTGQGARETQYF. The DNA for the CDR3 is TGTGCCAGCACCACGGGACAGGGGGCTAGGGAGACCCAGTACTTC.

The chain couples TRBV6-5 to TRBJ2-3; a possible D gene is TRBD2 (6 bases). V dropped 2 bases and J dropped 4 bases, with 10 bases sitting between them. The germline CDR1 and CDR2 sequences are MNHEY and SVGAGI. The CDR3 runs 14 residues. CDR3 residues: CASSYAPSADTQYF. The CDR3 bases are TGTGCCAGCAGTTACGCCCCTAGCGCAGATACGCAGTATTTT.

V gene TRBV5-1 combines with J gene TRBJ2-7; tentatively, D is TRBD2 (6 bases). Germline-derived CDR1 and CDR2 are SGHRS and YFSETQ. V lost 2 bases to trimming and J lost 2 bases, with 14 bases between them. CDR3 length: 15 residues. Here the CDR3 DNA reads TGCGCCAGCAGCTTCATTAGCGGATCAACCTACGAGCAGTACTTC. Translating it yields CASSFISGSTYEQYF.

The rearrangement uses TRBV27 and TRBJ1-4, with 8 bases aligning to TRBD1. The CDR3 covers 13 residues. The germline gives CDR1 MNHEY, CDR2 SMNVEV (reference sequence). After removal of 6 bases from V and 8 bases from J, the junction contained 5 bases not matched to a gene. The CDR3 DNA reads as TGTGCCAGCAGGAGACAGGGGAGCGAAAAACTGTTTTTT. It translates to CASRRQGSEKLFF.

CDR3 nucleotides: TGTGCCAGCAGCCTGACTAGCGGAAGCACAGATACGCAGTATTTT. Its translation is CASSLTSGSTDTQYF. The chain carries TRBV5-4 and TRBJ2-3; the match to TRBD2 covers 9 bases. This CDR3 is built from 15 residues. Germline loops: CDR1 SGHNT, CDR2 YYREEE (reference sequence). V was clipped by 4 bases and J by 0 bases; unmatched bases: 3.

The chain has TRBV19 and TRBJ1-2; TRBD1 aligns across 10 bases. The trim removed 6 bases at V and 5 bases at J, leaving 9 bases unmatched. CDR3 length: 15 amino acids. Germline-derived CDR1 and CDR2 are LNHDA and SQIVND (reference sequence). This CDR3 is CASRPPGQGIYGYTF. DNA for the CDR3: TGTGCCAGTAGACCCCCGGGACAGGGGATATATGGCTACACCTTC.

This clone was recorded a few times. For the CDR3, the DNA is TGTGCCAGCAGTTACCCGGGACAGGGGCAGTCAGAGACCCAGTACTTC. Its protein product is CASSYPGQGQSETQYF. This chain connects TRBV6-6 to TRBJ2-5; 10 nucleotides agree with TRBD1. In germline, CDR1 is MNHNY, CDR2 SVGAGI (reference sequence). V gave up 2 bases and J gave up 4 bases; unmatched junction bases: 7. The CDR3 runs 16 residues.

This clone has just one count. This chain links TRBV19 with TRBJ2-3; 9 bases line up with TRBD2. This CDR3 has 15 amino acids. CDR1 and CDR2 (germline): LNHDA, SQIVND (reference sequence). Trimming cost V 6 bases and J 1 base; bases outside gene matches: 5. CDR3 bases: TGTGCCAGTAGGGATAGCGGGAGTGGCACAGATACGCAGTATTTT. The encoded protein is CASRDSGSGTDTQYF. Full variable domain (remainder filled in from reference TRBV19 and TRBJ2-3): DGGITQSPKYLFRKEGQNVTLSCEQNLNHDAMYWYRQDPGQGLRLIYYSQIVNDFQKGDIAEGYSVSREKKESFPLTVTSAQKNPTAFYLCASRDSGSGTDTQYFGPGTRLTVL.